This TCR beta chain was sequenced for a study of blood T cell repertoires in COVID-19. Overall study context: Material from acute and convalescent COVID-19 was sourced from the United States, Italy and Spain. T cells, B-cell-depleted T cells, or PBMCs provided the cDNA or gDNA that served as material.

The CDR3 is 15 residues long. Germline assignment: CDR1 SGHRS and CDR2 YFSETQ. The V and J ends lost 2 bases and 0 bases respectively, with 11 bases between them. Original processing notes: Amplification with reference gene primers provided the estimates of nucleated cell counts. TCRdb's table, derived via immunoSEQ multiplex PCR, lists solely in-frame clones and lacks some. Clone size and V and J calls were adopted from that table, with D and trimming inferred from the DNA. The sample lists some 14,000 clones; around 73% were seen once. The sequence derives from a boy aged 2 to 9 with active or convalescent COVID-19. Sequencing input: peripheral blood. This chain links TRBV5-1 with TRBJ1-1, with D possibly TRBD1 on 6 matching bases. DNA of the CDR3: TGCGCCAGCAGCTTAAGGACAGTAATGAACACTGAAGCTTTCTTT. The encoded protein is CASSLRTVMNTEAFF.